The clone carrying this T cell receptor (beta chain) was seen only a few times. The PCR contained 60 Vbeta and 13 Jbeta primers. The table came from immunoSEQ multiplex PCR; TCRdb's copy has only in-frame clones and leaves some out. This sample has roughly 190,000 clones, with more than 70% found just once. The CDR3 has 16 amino acids. These data originate in a study of cytomegalovirus exposure and HLA in healthy donors. The sample comprised PBMCs. The clonotype originates from a young man in good health and CMV-seropositive. The chain carries TRBV21-1 and TRBJ2-7; no check of the table's D call, TRBD1, against the DNA was made. TRBV21-1 is labeled a pseudogene. For the CDR3, the DNA is TGTGCCAGCAGCTCCCAGCACAGGAGTCTAAGTTACGAGCAGTACTTC. This encodes CASSSQHRSLSYEQYF.